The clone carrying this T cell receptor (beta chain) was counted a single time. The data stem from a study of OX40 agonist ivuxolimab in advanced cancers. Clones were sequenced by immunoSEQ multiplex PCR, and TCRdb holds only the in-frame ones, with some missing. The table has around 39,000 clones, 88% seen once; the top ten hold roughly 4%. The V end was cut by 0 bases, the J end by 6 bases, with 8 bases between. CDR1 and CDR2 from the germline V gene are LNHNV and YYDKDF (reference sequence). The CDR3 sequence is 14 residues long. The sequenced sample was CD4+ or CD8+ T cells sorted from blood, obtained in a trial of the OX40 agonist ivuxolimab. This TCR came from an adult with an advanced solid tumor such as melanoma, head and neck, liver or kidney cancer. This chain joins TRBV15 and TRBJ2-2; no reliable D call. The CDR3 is CATSRDLGAGELFF. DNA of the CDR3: TGTGCCACCAGCAGAGATCTTGGGGCCGGGGAGCTGTTTTTT. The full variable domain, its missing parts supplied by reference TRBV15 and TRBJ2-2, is DAMVIQNPRYQVTQFGKPVTLSCSQTLNHNVMYWYQQKSSQAPKLLFHYYDKDFNNEADTPDNFQSRRPNTSFCFLDIRSPGLGDTAMYLCATSRDLGAGELFFGEGSRLTVL.